In its sample, the clone carrying this T cell receptor beta chain was seen a few times. Its target is not known. These data are taken from a study of blood T cells in healthy people across ages. Findings of the study overall: Whereas aged donors had fewer naive CD4+ cells, long-lived donors had more of them and higher diversity.

Trimming left V 3 bases short and J 5 bases short, with 16 bases between. Germline V gene sequence: CDR1 MDHEN, CDR2 SYDVKM. This CDR3 comprises 15 residues. Using a J-beta primer mix together with a sample-barcoded 5' primer, a second PCR was run for roughly 6 to 12 cycles. Each cDNA was tagged by a template-switch adaptor containing 12 random nucleotides. TCRdb passed the 5' RACE reads through MiXCR, listing each CDR3 protein once. The sample consists of approximately 940,000 distinct CDR3 sequences, roughly 50% of them appearing once. The sequenced sample consisted of blood. The clonotype comes from a man in his thirties or forties in good health. The V gene is TRBV28, the J gene TRBJ2-5; D perhaps matches TRBD1 (5 bases). This chain's CDR3 is CASSFDSPEVETQYF. In nucleotides, the CDR3 is TGTGCCAGCAGTTTCGACAGTCCTGAGGTCGAGACCCAGTACTTC.